Each of the 14 T cell receptor beta chains below was sequenced from the same sample in a study of human T cells and chemical hapten exposure. TCRdb re-called the RACE reads through MiXCR, storing one row per CDR3 protein. This table has 250,000 or so distinct CDR3 sequences, roughly 8% appearing once. Specified time point: pre-sensitization, week 0. Treatment indicated: therapeutic diphenylcyclopropenone sensitization with weekly scalp DPC. The sample was whole blood, taken in connection with sensitization to the hapten diphenylcyclopropenone (DPC). All receptors come from a man between 18 and 35 years old with alopecia areata. Some clones in this sample may be carry-over from other donors' samples.

The rearrangement joins TRBV6-5 to TRBJ2-3; a weak D match, TRBD2 (5 bases). CDR3 length: 13 amino acids. Germline-derived CDR1 and CDR2 are MNHEY and SVGAGI. V was cut by 8 bases and J by 4 bases, with 13 bases left in between. The CDR3 region has the DNA TGTGCCAGCTCTGAAGAGGGCCCAGATACGCAGTATTTT. Encoded protein: CASSEEGPDTQYF.

The chain carries TRBV7-9 and TRBJ2-1, with a possible D match to TRBD2 (6 bases). Looked up from germline, CDR1 is SEHNR and CDR2 is FQNEAQ (reference sequence). Trimming took 11 bases from V and 4 from J, leaving 12 bases between them. This CDR3 is built from 12 residues. The CDR3 DNA follows: TGTGCCGGAATGCGGGAATACAATGAGCAGTTCTTC. Residues: CAGMREYNEQFF.

The rearrangement links TRBV4-3 to TRBJ2-3; D gene uncertain. This CDR3 has 14 residues. From germline, CDR1 is LGHNA and CDR2 YSLEER. Trimming left V 5 bases short and J 0 bases short, with 9 bases between. CDR3 nucleotides: TGCGCCAGCAGCGCACAAGTTAGCACAGATACGCAGTATTTT. Amino acid sequence: CASSAQVSTDTQYF.

This chain connects TRBV10-3 to TRBJ1-1; D is uncertain. The V end was cut by 4 bases, the J end by 1 base, with 13 bases between. The CDR3 covers 15 residues. CDR1 is ENHRY, CDR2 SYGVKD, per germline. As DNA, the CDR3 is TGTGCCATCAGTGCGGCGGGCTTGGAGAACACTGAAGCTTTCTTT. Residues: CAISAAGLENTEAFF.

The chain joins TRBV6-5 to TRBJ2-5, with 11 positions matching TRBD2. V shed 0 bases, J shed 2 bases, and the junction held 2 bases outside the gene matches. Germline-derived CDR1 and CDR2 are MNHEY and SVGAGI. The CDR3 runs 16 residues. The CDR3 DNA is TGTGCCAGCAGTTACTCCTCTAGCGGGGGGCAAGAGACCCAGTACTTC. This codes for CASSYSSSGGQETQYF.

The chain carries TRBV12-3 or TRBV12-4 and TRBJ2-1, with 9 bases identical to TRBD1. The length of the CDR3 is 12 residues. After removal of 6 bases from V and 8 bases from J, the junction contained 2 bases not matched to a gene. Here the CDR3 reads CASSTGGDEQFF. The CDR3 nucleotides are TGTGCCAGCAGCACAGGGGGCGATGAGCAGTTCTTC.

The chain links TRBV20-1 to TRBJ2-2; 9 positions match TRBD1. Per germline, CDR1 DFQATT and CDR2 SNEGSKA (reference sequence). J was trimmed by 0 bases and V by 5 bases; bases with no gene match: 4. This CDR3 spans 15 amino acids. CDR3 sequence (DNA): TGCAGTGCTCCGGGACAGGGAACGAACACCGGGGAGCTGTTTTTT. Protein product: CSAPGQGTNTGELFF.

This clonotype has more than one count but fewer than ten. V and J are TRBV9 and TRBJ1-3; no firm D call. This CDR3 has 16 residues. Trimming removed 0 bases from V and 6 bases from J, with 16 bases in between. CDR1 is SGDLS and CDR2 is YYNGEE in the germline V gene. The CDR3 reads CASSVATLAMENTIYF. DNA of the CDR3: TGTGCCAGCAGCGTAGCTACACTTGCGATGGAAAACACCATATATTTT.

The chain couples TRBV7-9 to TRBJ1-1; D might be TRBD1 (5 bases). Germline V CDR1 and CDR2: SEHNR, FQNEAQ (reference sequence). With 1 base removed from V and 8 bases from J, the gap between germline ends came to 11 bases. The CDR3 length is 13 residues. CDR3 in amino acids: CASSLEQAAEAFF. CDR3 sequence (DNA): TGTGCCAGCAGCTTAGAACAGGCGGCGGAAGCTTTCTTT.

This clonotype was counted at least ten times. V and J are TRBV14 and TRBJ1-2, with a possible D match to TRBD1 (6 bases). V shed 1 base and J shed 2 bases, with 17 bases lying between them. The CDR3 extends over 17 amino acids. Germline loops: CDR1 SGHDN, CDR2 FVKESK. The CDR3 spells CASSQAWFRGQNYGYTF. The CDR3 region has the DNA TGTGCCAGCAGCCAAGCTTGGTTCCGGGGGCAAAACTATGGCTACACCTTC.

This clonotype was found many times. The chain couples TRBV6-5 to TRBJ2-1; D ambiguous. The germline CDR1 and CDR2 sequences are MNHEY and SVGAGI. This CDR3 comprises 12 residues. The V end lost 2 bases, the J end lost 10 bases, and 9 bases lay between the germline ends. Written as DNA, the CDR3 is TGTGCCAGCAGTTACCCGGACGGAGAGCAGTTCTTC. As protein: CASSYPDGEQFF.

V and J are TRBV6-5 and TRBJ2-5; D not certain. This CDR3 is 13 amino acids long. V was clipped by 0 bases and J by 3 bases, with 5 bases between them. Looked up from germline, CDR1 is MNHEY and CDR2 is SVGAGI. For the CDR3, the DNA is TGTGCCAGCAGTTACTCCTCAGAAGAGACCCAGTACTTC. Translation gives CASSYSSEETQYF.

This rearrangement joins TRBV6-2 or TRBV6-3 to TRBJ1-1; TRBD1 might be the D (5 bases). The CDR3 runs to 17 residues. V gave up 5 bases and J gave up 4 bases, with 23 bases separating them. CDR1 is MNHEY, CDR2 SVGEGT, per germline. CDR3 residues: CASSTSGRGRSGTEAFF. In DNA form, the CDR3 reads TGTGCCAGCAGTACCTCAGGACGGGGGAGATCTGGCACTGAAGCTTTCTTT.

The sample holds a few counts of this clonotype. V gene TRBV28 combines with J gene TRBJ2-3, with D possibly being TRBD2 (6 bases). Trimming pared 6 bases from V and 5 bases from J, leaving 21 bases between. Per germline, CDR1 MDHEN and CDR2 SYDVKM. CDR3 length: 16 amino acids. CDR3 DNA sequence: TGTGCCAGCAGCCCTGCGGGACTCCAAGTAGGAGATACGCAGTATTTT. Residues: CASSPAGLQVGDTQYF.